This record covers a single TCR beta chain. No antigen is known for it. Trimming pared 5 bases from V and 0 bases from J, leaving 16 bases between. This CDR3 is built from 16 residues. The germline V gene has CDR1 SGHNT and CDR2 YENEEA. These data originate in a study of cytomegalovirus exposure and HLA in healthy donors. Overall study context: Previous work identified around 120 million unique TCR beta sequences from some 170 million T cells. As released early, the data held roughly 85 million unique TCRs from HLA-typed donors.

PCR involved 60 Vbeta and 13 Jbeta primers. Produced via immunoSEQ multiplex PCR; TCRdb's table is partial and in-frame only. The table lists 180,000 or so clones, with about 0.79% in the top ten. Study observations and caveats: Later on, a genetic analysis was performed. It linked a missense variant in DCLRE1C with V- and J-gene trimming of TCR beta.

Specimen: PBMCs. The source is a woman aged 18-29 years in good health and CMV-seropositive. J is TRBJ2-5 and V is TRBV11-3; D is possibly TRBD1 (6 bases). CDR3 sequence: CASSPGTGINQETQYF. The CDR3 region has the DNA TGTGCCAGCAGCCCCGGCACAGGGATAAACCAAGAGACCCAGTACTTC.